This T cell receptor (beta chain) derives from a study of OX40 agonist ivuxolimab in advanced cancers. About the research overall: Patients received the agonistic anti-OX40 (CD134) antibody ivuxolimab. Patients received intravenous ivuxolimab every 2 weeks at 0.01 to 10 mg/kg. Study-wide results and limits: The average count of expanded clones was higher among CD8+ T cells than among CD4+.

V was clipped by 5 bases and J by 8 bases, with 10 bases between them. Germline CDR1 is ENHRY and CDR2 is SYGVKD. The CDR3 loop spans 13 amino acids. Notes on this clone: Its antigen remains unknown.

Prior autoimmune disease or systemic immunosuppression barred patients. The method was immunoSEQ multiplex PCR; TCRdb's version includes in-frame clones alone and lacks a portion of them. Here the sample spans about 150,000 clones, 90% to 95% being singletons. This clonotype was sampled from an adult with an advanced solid tumor such as melanoma, head and neck, liver or kidney cancer. The chain links TRBV10-3 to TRBJ1-6; tentatively, D is TRBD1 (6 bases). The specimen comprised CD4+ or CD8+ T cells sorted from blood, sampled in a trial of the OX40 agonist ivuxolimab. Written as DNA, the CDR3 is TGTGCCATCAGTCGGACAGAGGATTCACCCCTCCACTTT. Amino acids: CAISRTEDSPLHF.